The 28 T cell receptor beta chains below were found in one sample sequenced in a study of cytomegalovirus exposure and HLA in healthy donors. 60 Vbeta and 13 Jbeta primers were used in PCR. Measured with immunoSEQ multiplex PCR; TCRdb has only the in-frame clones, and not every one. Seen here are around 100,000 clones, nearly 80% observed once, and the top ten hold about 4%. What was sequenced was PBMCs. These TCRs come from a woman aged 40-49 years in good health and CMV-seropositive.

The chain links TRBV5-1 to TRBJ2-3; possible D gene TRBD1, 5 bases. Trimming stripped 5 bases from V and 8 bases from J, with 15 bases between. CDR1 and CDR2 from the germline V gene are SGHRS and YFSETQ. The CDR3 loop spans 13 amino acids. CDR3 DNA sequence: TGCGCCAGCAGTGCGGACCAGCAGGGTACGCAGTATTTT. It translates to CASSADQQGTQYF. The full variable domain, rest sourced from reference TRBV5-1 and TRBJ2-3, is KAGVTQTPRYLIKTRGQQVTLSCSPISGHRSVSWYQQTPGQGLQFLFEYFSETQRNKGNFPGRFSGRQFSNSRSEMNVSTLELGDSALYLCASSADQQGTQYFGPGTRLTVL.

This clone was seen a few times. The chain is built from TRBV6-5 and TRBJ2-7; maybe TRBD1 (6 bases). V shed 6 bases and J shed 2 bases, with 14 bases lying between them. This CDR3 has 14 residues. Germline V gene sequence: CDR1 MNHEY, CDR2 SVGAGI. The CDR3 reads CASRPLDRTYEQYF. DNA of the CDR3: TGTGCCAGCAGACCACTGGACAGAACCTACGAGCAGTACTTC.

This clone was seen more than once but under ten times. V and J are TRBV5-6 and TRBJ2-7, with D unresolved. V was cut by 2 bases and J by 0 bases, with 6 bases left in between. This CDR3 spans 13 amino acids. Germline V gene sequence: CDR1 SGHDT, CDR2 YYEEEE. In DNA, the CDR3 is TGTGCCAGCAGCTTCACTGACTCCTACGAGCAGTACTTC. Protein product: CASSFTDSYEQYF.

This sequence joins TRBV10-3 and TRBJ2-1, with a tentative D call TRBD2 (6 bases). The CDR3 runs to 16 residues. Looked up from germline, CDR1 is ENHRY and CDR2 is SYGVKD. V was clipped by 2 bases and J by 5 bases, with 16 bases between them. The CDR3 nucleotides read TGTGCCATCAGTGAGACGGTAGCGGAGCTCAACAATGAGCAGTTCTTC. Translating it yields CAISETVAELNNEQFF.

The chain links TRBV28 to TRBJ1-1; TRBD1 aligns across 7 bases. CDR1 is MDHEN and CDR2 is SYDVKM in the germline V gene. The CDR3 spans 16 residues. Trimming cost V 5 bases and J 2 bases; bases outside gene matches: 11. The CDR3, as DNA: TGTGCCAGCAGTCTTGGACAGGAGACAAGTAACACTGAAGCTTTCTTT. Its translation is CASSLGQETSNTEAFF.

V is TRBV5-1 and J is TRBJ1-5, with 8 positions matching TRBD1. This CDR3 region has 14 residues. Trimming took 4 bases from V and 2 from J; bases not matched to a gene: 2. Looked up from germline, CDR1 is SGHRS and CDR2 is YFSETQ. The CDR3 DNA is TGCGCCAGCAGCCCGGGACAGGGCAATCAGCCCCAGCATTTT. As protein: CASSPGQGNQPQHF.

The chain links TRBV7-3 to TRBJ2-5; the match to TRBD2 covers 8 bases. V trimming: 1 base; J trimming: 3 bases; junction bases outside the gene matches: 1. This CDR3 region has 14 residues. CDR1 is SGHTA and CDR2 is FQGTGA in the germline V gene. CDR3 coding DNA: TGTGCCAGCAGCTTAAACGGGAGGGAAGAGACCCAGTACTTC. Translation gives CASSLNGREETQYF. Full variable domain (rest looked up from reference TRBV7-3 and TRBJ2-5): GAGVSQTPSNKVTEKGKYVELRCDPISGHTALYWYRQSLGQGPEFLIYFQGTGAADDSGLPNDRFFAVRPEGSVSTLKIQRTERGDSAVYLCASSLNGREETQYFGPGTRLLVL.

This rearrangement joins TRBV2 to TRBJ2-7; TRBD2 agrees at 7 bases. Germline CDR1 is SNHLY and CDR2 is FYNNEI. Unmatched junction bases numbered 7, after V lost 7 bases and J lost 1 base. The CDR3 is made up of 14 amino acids. CDR3 DNA: TGTGCCAGCACCTTCCTAGCGGAGTCCTACGAGCAGTACTTC. Protein: CASTFLAESYEQYF. Together with reference TRBV2 and TRBJ2-7, the CDR3 gives the full variable domain: EPEVTQTPSHQVTQMGQEVILRCVPISNHLYFYWYRQILGQKVEFLVSFYNNEISEKSEIFDDQFSVERPDGSNFTLKIRSTKLEDSAMYFCASTFLAESYEQYFGPGTRLTVT.

The chain carries TRBV29-1 and TRBJ1-1; D call uncertain. The germline V and J ends were trimmed by 5 bases and 11 bases, with 18 bases remaining between them. The CDR3 has 12 residues. The germline CDR1 and CDR2 sequences are SQVTM and ANQGSEA. This chain's CDR3 is CSVYRNSGRAFF. CDR3 sequence (DNA): TGCAGCGTTTATAGGAACTCGGGTCGGGCTTTCTTT.

This chain connects TRBV4-1 to TRBJ2-1; 7 bases match TRBD2. The length of the CDR3 is 16 residues. The V gene end was trimmed by 2 bases and the J gene end by 0 bases; junction bases not matched to a gene: 4. Per the germline V gene, CDR1 is MGHRA and CDR2 is YSYEKL. CDR3 in DNA: TGCGCCAGCAGCCAACCAAGCGGGAACTCCTACAATGAGCAGTTCTTC. Amino acid sequence: CASSQPSGNSYNEQFF.

The genes are TRBV6-5 and TRBJ2-3, with TRBD2 matching 14 bases. Trimming cost V 0 bases and J 4 bases; bases outside gene matches: 0. Germline CDR1 and CDR2: MNHEY and SVGAGI. The CDR3 contains 16 residues. This chain's CDR3 is CASSYSGLAGADTQYF. The CDR3 bases are TGTGCCAGCAGTTACTCGGGACTAGCGGGAGCAGATACGCAGTATTTT.

CDR3 residues: CASSTGTGQETQYF. As DNA, the CDR3 is TGTGCCAGCAGTACCGGGACAGGGCAAGAGACCCAGTACTTC. V gene TRBV6-6 combines with J gene TRBJ2-5; 9 nucleotides agree with TRBD1. J was trimmed by 2 bases and V by 5 bases; bases with no gene match: 3. The CDR3 is 14 amino acids. Germline assignment: CDR1 MNHNY and CDR2 SVGAGI (reference sequence).

This sequence joins TRBV5-3 and TRBJ1-2; 8 nucleotides align to TRBD1. TRBV5-3 counts as an open reading frame of uncertain function. The CDR3 covers 13 residues. The J segment lost 6 bases and the V segment lost 5 bases, leaving 6 bases of the junction unmatched. CDR3 residues: CARRPDRGNGYTF. CDR3 sequence (DNA): TGTGCCAGAAGGCCTGACAGGGGAAATGGCTACACCTTC.

The V gene is TRBV19, the J gene TRBJ2-7; 8 bases map to TRBD1. Germline V gene lookup returns CDR1 LNHDA and CDR2 SQIVND (reference sequence). The CDR3 runs to 13 residues. J gave up 5 bases and V 5 bases, and 5 bases lay outside the gene matches. The CDR3 sequence: CASSGQGWHEQYF. The CDR3 region has the DNA TGTGCCAGTAGTGGACAGGGTTGGCACGAGCAGTACTTC. The full variable domain, its missing parts supplied by reference TRBV19 and TRBJ2-7, is DGGITQSPKYLFRKEGQNVTLSCEQNLNHDAMYWYRQDPGQGLRLIYYSQIVNDFQKGDIAEGYSVSREKKESFPLTVTSAQKNPTAFYLCASSGQGWHEQYFGPGTRLTVT.

DNA of the CDR3: TGTGCCAGCAGAGATGACAGTTATAGCAATCAGCCCCAGCATTTT. This translates into CASRDDSYSNQPQHF. The rearrangement uses TRBV2 and TRBJ1-5; possible D gene TRBD1, 5 bases. Germline loops: CDR1 SNHLY, CDR2 FYNNEI. The CDR3 length is 15 residues. Trimming took off 6 bases at V and 0 bases at J, with 12 bases between the two ends. Full variable domain (rest looked up from reference TRBV2 and TRBJ1-5): EPEVTQTPSHQVTQMGQEVILRCVPISNHLYFYWYRQILGQKVEFLVSFYNNEISEKSEIFDDQFSVERPDGSNFTLKIRSTKLEDSAMYFCASRDDSYSNQPQHFGDGTRLSIL.

J is TRBJ2-2 and V is TRBV6-5; D may be TRBD2 (6 bases). Trimming pared 5 bases from V and 2 bases from J, leaving 12 bases between. This CDR3 is built from 15 residues. Germline values: CDR1 MNHEY, CDR2 SVGAGI. The CDR3 loop is CASSVPSVNTGELFF. The DNA of the CDR3 is TGTGCCAGCAGTGTACCTAGCGTCAACACCGGGGAGCTGTTTTTT.

This chain links TRBV5-1 with TRBJ1-1; no definite D call. The CDR3 is 13 residues long. Germline V gene sequence: CDR1 SGHRS, CDR2 YFSETQ. Trimming stripped 4 bases from V and 1 base from J, with 8 bases between. In nucleotides, the CDR3 is TGCGCCAGCAGCCGTTCTTGGAACACTGAAGCTTTCTTT. Protein product: CASSRSWNTEAFF.

The V call is TRBV19, the J call TRBJ1-2; 8 bases line up with TRBD1. This CDR3 contains 16 residues. Per the germline V gene, CDR1 is LNHDA and CDR2 is SQIVND (reference sequence). Trimming at V came to 0 bases and at J to 4 bases, leaving 7 bases not matched to a gene. The CDR3 sequence: CASSIDIDRGGYGYTF. In DNA form, the CDR3 reads TGTGCCAGTAGTATAGATATCGACAGGGGAGGCTATGGCTACACCTTC.

A few counts support this clone. This rearrangement joins TRBV30 to TRBJ1-5; 9 bases align to TRBD1. The CDR3 has 16 amino acids. Losses at the gene ends were 1 base for V and 2 bases for J; bases not matched to a gene: 6. CDR1 is GTSNPN and CDR2 is SVGIG in the germline V gene (reference sequence). The CDR3 is CAWSGDRVSGNQPQHF. Here the CDR3 DNA reads TGTGCCTGGAGTGGGGACAGGGTAAGCGGCAATCAGCCCCAGCATTTT.

The chain employs TRBV4-1 and TRBJ1-1; 8 bases agree with TRBD1. CDR1 and CDR2 (germline): MGHRA, YSYEKL. The CDR3 consists of 14 residues. Losses at the gene ends were 6 bases for V and 3 bases for J; bases not matched to a gene: 6. CDR3: CASRPMTGDTEAFF. The CDR3, as DNA: TGCGCCAGCAGACCCATGACAGGGGACACTGAAGCTTTCTTT.

V usage is TRBV5-4 and J usage is TRBJ2-3; TRBD2 is a possible D gene (6 bases). From germline, CDR1 is SGHNT and CDR2 YYREEE (reference sequence). The CDR3 loop spans 16 amino acids. V was shortened by 7 bases and J by 2 bases, with 20 bases between the two germline ends. This chain's CDR3 is CASAYNRDSVTDTQYF. CDR3 DNA: TGTGCCAGCGCGTATAACCGGGACTCGGTCACAGATACGCAGTATTTT.

The J gene is TRBJ2-3, the V gene TRBV7-9; D is perhaps TRBD1 (6 bases). CDR1 SEHNR and CDR2 FQNEAQ come from the germline V gene (reference sequence). V was trimmed by 3 bases and J by 5 bases, leaving 9 bases between them. This CDR3 contains 13 residues. CDR3 nucleotides: TGTGCCAGCAGCTTGGGGGCCGAAGATACGCAGTATTTT. Its translation is CASSLGAEDTQYF.

The table lists this clone with a few counts. The chain combines TRBV6-1 with TRBJ2-7; D is perhaps TRBD2 (5 bases). The CDR3 covers 15 residues. Between the trimmed V and J ends, which lost 2 bases and 3 bases, there was a span of 14 bases. Germline lookup yields CDR1 MNHNS and CDR2 SASEGT. Here the CDR3 DNA reads TGTGCCAGCAGTGAATGGACTTCGGGCGGCTACGAGCAGTACTTC. Its translation: CASSEWTSGGYEQYF.

The chain carries TRBV2 and TRBJ1-3; D remains ambiguous. Trimming stripped 3 bases from V and 0 bases from J, with 6 bases between. CDR3 length: 14 amino acids. Germline V lookup: CDR1 SNHLY, CDR2 FYNNEI. The DNA of the CDR3 is TGTGCCAGCAGTGACAGGCTCTCTGGAAACACCATATATTTT. Residues: CASSDRLSGNTIYF.

The gene calls are TRBV7-2 and TRBJ2-3; 7 nucleotides line up with TRBD2. V dropped 1 base and J dropped 1; count of bases not matched to a gene: 5. The CDR3 is 16 residues long. CDR1 is SGHTA, CDR2 FQGNSA, per germline. The CDR3 here is CASSLVGGSGTDTQYF. In DNA, the CDR3 is TGTGCCAGCAGCTTAGTGGGCGGGAGCGGCACAGATACGCAGTATTTT.

The V call is TRBV19, the J call TRBJ2-1, with 8 bases that match TRBD2. The CDR3 is made up of 15 amino acids. Per germline, CDR1 LNHDA and CDR2 SQIVND (reference sequence). V lost 1 base and J lost 9; bases outside the gene matches: 8. The CDR3 reads CASSIVTAGVGEQFF. The CDR3 nucleotides read TGTGCCAGTAGTATAGTAACAGCGGGAGTGGGTGAGCAGTTCTTC.

The V call is TRBV6-1, the J call TRBJ1-2; D gene ambiguous. This CDR3 contains 11 residues. Germline assignment: CDR1 MNHNS and CDR2 SASEGT. V lost 9 bases, J lost 4 bases, and 9 bases lay in between. The DNA for the CDR3 is TGTGCCAGTGGTGAGGGCTATGGCTACACCTTC. Translated, it gives CASGEGYGYTF.

About this clone: Other nucleotide sequences in the sample specify the same CDR3. The chain uses TRBV11-3 and TRBJ2-3; D perhaps matches TRBD1 (5 bases). The ends were cut back, 3 bases at V and 0 bases at J, with 7 bases in the middle. Germline CDR1 reads SGHNT; CDR2 reads YENEEA. The CDR3 is made up of 14 amino acids. The CDR3 here is CASSLTASTDTQYF. CDR3 DNA sequence: TGTGCCAGCAGCTTGACAGCTAGCACAGATACGCAGTATTTT.